This paragraph covers one T cell receptor (beta chain) sequence. V lost 0 bases, J lost 5 bases, and 5 bases stayed unmatched. The CDR3 contains 16 residues. The germline V gene has CDR1 SGHTA and CDR2 FQGNSA. The data derive from a study of blood T cell repertoires in COVID-19. TCRdb's table, derived via immunoSEQ multiplex PCR, lists solely in-frame clones and lacks some. The sample shows around 100,000 clones, less than 85% of them seen only once. V usage is TRBV7-2 and J usage is TRBJ2-2; 8 bases line up with TRBD2. The sequenced sample consisted of peripheral blood. The sequence derives from a human donor in a cohort sampled during active COVID-19. The CDR3 DNA is TGTGCCAGCAGCTTAGCCGGGGGGGCGAGAACCGGGGAGCTGTTTTTT. The encoded protein is CASSLAGGARTGELFF.